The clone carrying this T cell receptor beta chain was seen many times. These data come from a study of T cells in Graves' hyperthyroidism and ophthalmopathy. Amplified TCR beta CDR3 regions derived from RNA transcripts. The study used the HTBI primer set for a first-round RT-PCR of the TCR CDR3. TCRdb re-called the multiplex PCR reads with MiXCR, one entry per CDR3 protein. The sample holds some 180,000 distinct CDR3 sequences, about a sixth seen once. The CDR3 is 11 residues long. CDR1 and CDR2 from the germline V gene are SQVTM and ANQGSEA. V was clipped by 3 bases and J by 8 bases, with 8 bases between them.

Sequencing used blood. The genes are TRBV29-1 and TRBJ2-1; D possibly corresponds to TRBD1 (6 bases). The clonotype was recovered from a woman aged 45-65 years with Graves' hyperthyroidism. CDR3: CSVDEGDEQFF. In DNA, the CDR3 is TGCAGCGTTGATGAGGGGGATGAGCAGTTCTTC.